This T cell receptor (beta chain) was found in a study of control samples from healthy donors and cancer patients. Profiled with immunoSEQ multiplex PCR; TCRdb holds only in-frame clones, not every one. In the table there are 140,000 to 150,000 clones, approximately 92% of which are singletons. Germline lookup yields CDR1 SGHDN and CDR2 FVKESK. V shed 4 bases and J shed 0 bases, with 19 bases lying between them. The CDR3 totals 17 residues. In this sample, this clone turned up once. The V call is TRBV14, the J call TRBJ2-7; D perhaps matches TRBD1 (6 bases). The clonotype originates from a man aged 30 to 45 in good health. What was sequenced was blood. The CDR3 DNA follows: TGTGCCAGCAGCCCCCTAATGACAGGACACAGCTCCTACGAGCAGTACTTC. This translates into CASSPLMTGHSSYEQYF.